The TCR beta chain under discussion was sequenced for a study of shared clonotypes between healthy human individuals. Study results and limitations: Generation of non-shared clonotypes was less probable than generation of clonotypes shared by all four donors.

As regards this clone: The antigen remains undetermined.

Libraries were prepared by immunoSEQ multiplex PCR; TCRdb keeps only in-frame clonotypes and omits some of them. The sample gives 1,500,000 or so clones, about 96% of which show up once; 1.2% is in the top ten. This TCR came from a man aged 25 to 40 in good health. The sample was naive CD4+ T cells sorted from blood. Specified subset: CD45RA+ positively selected.

Here the CDR3 DNA reads TGTGCCAGCAGCGTAGAGGTAGGGGCCAGGGATGGCTACACCTTC. Protein sequence: CASSVEVGARDGYTF. The V gene is TRBV9, the J gene TRBJ1-2; possible D gene TRBD1, 5 bases. Trimming shortened V by 0 bases and J by 6 bases, and 15 bases separated the two germline ends. Germline loops: CDR1 SGDLS, CDR2 YYNGEE. The CDR3 length is 15 residues.